A selection of T cell receptor beta chains follows, all from one sample in a study of regulatory T cells in long-lasting Graves disease. TCRdb re-called the multiplex PCR reads through MiXCR, storing one row per CDR3 protein. The sample shows some 600,000 distinct CDR3 sequences, 15% to 20% of them seen only once. The same specimen was also included in a second study, on T cells in Graves' hyperthyroidism and ophthalmopathy.

The sample was peripheral blood mononuclear cells (PBMCs), taken at new diagnosis, from a patient treated with antithyroid drugs. The source of these receptors is a man aged 18 to 29 with Graves disease. Each CDR3 is given with its conserved first and last residue. The order of the fields is D gene, J gene, V gene, clone size, CDR3 protein, CDR3 DNA. The D gene is left open where the match is weak. Where a row states a size, it is once, few, many or the class of an expanded clone; other rows omit it.

d_gene: -; j_gene: TRBJ2-1; v_gene: TRBV19; abundance: -; CDR3aa: CASSQGTYSYNEQFF; CDR3nt: TGTGCCAGTTCACAGGGGACTTACTCCTACAATGAGCAGTTCTTC
d_gene: TRBD2; j_gene: TRBJ2-3; v_gene: TRBV4-1; abundance: few; CDR3aa: CASSEARTSGMTDTQYF; CDR3nt: TGCGCCAGCAGCGAGGCCCGGACTAGCGGGATGACAGATACGCAGTATTTT
d_gene: -; j_gene: TRBJ2-5; v_gene: TRBV28; abundance: many; CDR3aa: CASRPTAETQYF; CDR3nt: TGTGCCAGCAGGCCCACAGCAGAGACCCAGTACTTC
d_gene: TRBD2; j_gene: TRBJ2-3; v_gene: TRBV19; abundance: few; CDR3aa: CASHRAGETDTQYF; CDR3nt: TGTGCCAGTCATCGAGCGGGAGAGACAGATACGCAGTATTTT
d_gene: TRBD2; j_gene: TRBJ2-2; v_gene: TRBV6-1; abundance: -; CDR3aa: CASRKKIFRERGTGELFF; CDR3nt: TGTGCCAGCAGAAAAAAGATCTTCCGGGAGCGGGGAACCGGGGAGCTGTTTTTT
d_gene: TRBD2; j_gene: TRBJ2-5; v_gene: TRBV7-2; abundance: many; CDR3aa: CASSSSSGETQYF; CDR3nt: TGTGCCAGCAGCTCCTCTAGCGGTGAGACCCAGTACTTC
d_gene: -; j_gene: TRBJ2-1; v_gene: TRBV28; abundance: -; CDR3aa: CASTASRAGSYNEQFF; CDR3nt: TGTGCCAGCACCGCCTCCCGGGCGGGCTCCTACAATGAGCAGTTCTTC
d_gene: -; j_gene: TRBJ1-1; v_gene: TRBV5-1; abundance: few; CDR3aa: CASSPGDGRSTEAFF; CDR3nt: TGCGCCAGCAGTCCGGGAGACGGGAGGAGCACTGAAGCTTTCTTT
d_gene: TRBD1; j_gene: TRBJ1-2; v_gene: TRBV9; abundance: many; CDR3aa: CASSPRDRGRPISGYTF; CDR3nt: TGTGCCAGCAGCCCCCGGGACAGGGGGCGACCAATTTCTGGCTACACCTTC
d_gene: -; j_gene: TRBJ2-3; v_gene: TRBV27; abundance: few; CDR3aa: CASILRKGIGTDTQYF; CDR3nt: TGTGCCAGCATCCTACGTAAAGGGATTGGCACAGATACGCAGTATTTT
d_gene: -; j_gene: TRBJ2-2; v_gene: TRBV18; abundance: many; CDR3aa: CASSLETGELFF; CDR3nt: TGTGCCAGCTCTCTAGAGACCGGGGAGCTGTTTTTT
d_gene: -; j_gene: TRBJ2-1; v_gene: TRBV27; abundance: once; CDR3aa: CASSPLRVDAPGEQFF; CDR3nt: TGTGCCAGCAGTCCTTTAAGGGTAGACGCTCCAGGGGAGCAGTTCTTC
d_gene: -; j_gene: TRBJ2-1; v_gene: TRBV6-1; abundance: many; CDR3aa: CASKGQTSSYNEQFF; CDR3nt: TGTGCCAGCAAAGGACAGACGAGCTCCTACAATGAGCAGTTCTTC
d_gene: TRBD1; j_gene: TRBJ2-7; v_gene: TRBV7-6; abundance: many; CDR3aa: CASSLKGAGYEQYF; CDR3nt: TGTGCCAGCAGCTTAAAGGGGGCAGGCTACGAGCAGTACTTC
d_gene: -; j_gene: TRBJ2-7; v_gene: TRBV30; abundance: many; CDR3aa: CAWKGGPYEQYF; CDR3nt: TGTGCCTGGAAGGGGGGTCCCTACGAGCAGTACTTC
d_gene: TRBD1; j_gene: TRBJ1-5; v_gene: TRBV19; abundance: few; CDR3aa: CARPLFPRDRGNRHNQPQHF; CDR3nt: TGTGCCAGACCCCTTTTCCCCCGGGACAGGGGCAACCGGCACAATCAGCCCCAGCATTTT
d_gene: TRBD1; j_gene: TRBJ2-5; v_gene: TRBV9; abundance: -; CDR3aa: CASSVGTGGVETQYF; CDR3nt: TGTGCCAGCAGCGTAGGGACAGGGGGCGTAGAGACCCAGTACTTC
d_gene: TRBD2; j_gene: TRBJ2-3; v_gene: TRBV2; abundance: many; CDR3aa: CASSERLAGGPTDTQYF; CDR3nt: TGTGCCAGCAGTGAAAGACTAGCGGGAGGGCCCACAGATACGCAGTATTTT
d_gene: TRBD2; j_gene: TRBJ2-1; v_gene: TRBV15; abundance: many; CDR3aa: CATSKGLAGTLVDEQFF; CDR3nt: TGTGCCACCAGCAAGGGACTAGCGGGGACGTTAGTGGATGAGCAGTTCTTC
d_gene: -; j_gene: TRBJ2-7; v_gene: TRBV7-2; abundance: -; CDR3aa: CASSSHRGPYEQCF; CDR3nt: TGTGCCAGCAGCTCCCACCGGGGGCCCTACGAGCAGTGCTTC
d_gene: -; j_gene: TRBJ2-3; v_gene: TRBV10-3; abundance: -; CDR3aa: CAIGSGSTDTQYF; CDR3nt: TGTGCCATCGGGAGCGGGAGCACAGATACGCAGTATTTT
d_gene: -; j_gene: TRBJ2-7; v_gene: TRBV6-2/TRBV6-3; abundance: -; CDR3aa: CASRPSAYSYEQYF; CDR3nt: TGTGCCAGCCGACCTAGCGCTTACTCCTACGAGCAGTACTTC
d_gene: TRBD1; j_gene: TRBJ2-7; v_gene: TRBV28; abundance: many; CDR3aa: CASRLQGYRHEQYF; CDR3nt: TGTGCCAGCAGACTACAGGGGTATCGTCACGAGCAGTACTTC
d_gene: -; j_gene: TRBJ1-2; v_gene: TRBV5-1; abundance: many; CDR3aa: CASSLERGSTYGYTF; CDR3nt: TGCGCCAGCAGCTTGGAGCGGGGGTCGACCTATGGCTACACCTTC
d_gene: -; j_gene: TRBJ1-4; v_gene: TRBV4-1; abundance: -; CDR3aa: CASSQDQTGHPRKLFF; CDR3nt: TGCGCCAGCAGCCAAGATCAAACAGGGCATCCGCGAAAACTGTTTTTT
d_gene: -; j_gene: TRBJ2-2; v_gene: TRBV6-4; abundance: -; CDR3aa: CASSPGHYTGELFF; CDR3nt: TGTGCCAGCAGTCCGGGACATTACACCGGGGAGCTGTTTTTT
d_gene: -; j_gene: TRBJ1-1; v_gene: TRBV14; abundance: many; CDR3aa: CASSPTSNFLNTEAFF; CDR3nt: TGTGCCAGCAGCCCCACCAGCAATTTTTTGAACACTGAAGCTTTCTTT
d_gene: -; j_gene: TRBJ2-1; v_gene: TRBV24-1; abundance: few; CDR3aa: CATSDLDKSGEQFF; CDR3nt: TGTGCCACCAGTGATTTGGACAAATCCGGTGAGCAGTTCTTC
d_gene: -; j_gene: TRBJ1-5; v_gene: TRBV5-5; abundance: few; CDR3aa: CASSLRVTSNQPQHF; CDR3nt: TGTGCCAGCAGCTTGAGGGTAACGAGCAATCAGCCCCAGCATTTT
d_gene: -; j_gene: TRBJ2-1; v_gene: TRBV6-1; abundance: many; CDR3aa: CASSVGGGPSYNEQFF; CDR3nt: TGTGCCAGCAGTGTCGGCGGCGGACCTTCCTACAATGAGCAGTTCTTC
d_gene: -; j_gene: TRBJ2-3; v_gene: TRBV25-1; abundance: -; CDR3aa: CAMRDSADTQYF; CDR3nt: TGTGCCATGCGGGACAGTGCAGATACGCAGTATTTT
d_gene: -; j_gene: TRBJ2-3; v_gene: TRBV7-6; abundance: few; CDR3aa: CASSYGNTDTQYF; CDR3nt: TGTGCCAGCAGCTATGGTAACACAGATACGCAGTATTTT
d_gene: TRBD1; j_gene: TRBJ2-2; v_gene: TRBV28; abundance: -; CDR3aa: CASSPDRGRRTGELFF; CDR3nt: TGTGCCAGCAGTCCGGACAGGGGGCGGCGAACCGGGGAGCTGTTTTTT
d_gene: -; j_gene: TRBJ1-2; v_gene: TRBV10-1; abundance: few; CDR3aa: CASSAPGPLNYGYTF; CDR3nt: TGCGCCAGCAGTGCTCCCGGCCCCTTGAACTATGGCTACACCTTC
d_gene: TRBD1; j_gene: TRBJ1-4; v_gene: TRBV7-9; abundance: few; CDR3aa: CASSPQGFSEKLFF; CDR3nt: TGTGCCAGCAGCCCACAGGGGTTTAGTGAAAAACTGTTTTTT
d_gene: -; j_gene: TRBJ1-1; v_gene: TRBV3-1; abundance: few; CDR3aa: CASSIQGGIMNTEAFF; CDR3nt: TGTGCCAGCAGCATACAGGGAGGGATCATGAACACTGAAGCTTTCTTT
d_gene: TRBD2; j_gene: TRBJ2-4; v_gene: TRBV12-3/TRBV12-4; abundance: many; CDR3aa: CASSPWTSGSKNIQYF; CDR3nt: TGTGCCAGCAGCCCCTGGACTAGCGGGAGCAAAAACATTCAGTACTTC
d_gene: TRBD2; j_gene: TRBJ2-2; v_gene: TRBV28; abundance: few; CDR3aa: CASSSGLAGPLGTGELFF; CDR3nt: TGTGCCAGCAGTTCGGGACTAGCGGGACCCTTGGGCACCGGGGAGCTGTTTTTT
d_gene: TRBD2; j_gene: TRBJ2-5; v_gene: TRBV9; abundance: few; CDR3aa: CASSVAGYGIAGSETQYF; CDR3nt: TGTGCCAGCAGCGTAGCCGGATACGGGATAGCGGGAAGCGAGACCCAGTACTTC
d_gene: TRBD2; j_gene: TRBJ2-3; v_gene: TRBV20-1; abundance: many; CDR3aa: CSAGRLAGDTDTQYF; CDR3nt: TGCAGTGCTGGCCGACTAGCGGGAGACACAGATACGCAGTATTTT
d_gene: -; j_gene: TRBJ2-5; v_gene: TRBV6-1; abundance: -; CDR3aa: CASSPGSKETQYF; CDR3nt: TGTGCCAGCAGTCCGGGATCCAAAGAGACCCAGTACTTC
d_gene: TRBD2; j_gene: TRBJ2-7; v_gene: TRBV5-1; abundance: -; CDR3aa: CASSAGRAGGNRYEQYF; CDR3nt: TGCGCCAGCAGCGCGGGTCGTGCGGGGGGCAACCGCTACGAGCAGTACTTC
d_gene: TRBD1; j_gene: TRBJ1-5; v_gene: TRBV6-1; abundance: many; CDR3aa: CASKGRQGNQPQHF; CDR3nt: TGTGCCAGCAAAGGGAGACAGGGGAATCAGCCCCAGCATTTT
d_gene: TRBD1; j_gene: TRBJ1-5; v_gene: TRBV6-1; abundance: few; CDR3aa: CASSKGQFSNQPQHF; CDR3nt: TGTGCCAGCAGCAAGGGACAGTTTAGCAATCAGCCCCAGCATTTT
d_gene: TRBD2; j_gene: TRBJ2-1; v_gene: TRBV5-1; abundance: many; CDR3aa: CASSPGRAQNAEQFF; CDR3nt: TGCGCCAGCAGTCCGGGGAGGGCTCAAAATGCTGAGCAGTTCTTC
d_gene: -; j_gene: TRBJ1-2; v_gene: TRBV18; abundance: many; CDR3aa: CASSPGNYGYTF; CDR3nt: TGTGCCAGCAGCCCGGGGAACTATGGCTACACCTTC
d_gene: TRBD2; j_gene: TRBJ2-5; v_gene: TRBV7-3; abundance: many; CDR3aa: CASSVGLAGEETQYF; CDR3nt: TGTGCCAGCAGCGTCGGACTAGCGGGAGAAGAGACCCAGTACTTC
d_gene: -; j_gene: TRBJ2-1; v_gene: TRBV19; abundance: -; CDR3aa: CASSIVGAANEQFF; CDR3nt: TGTGCCAGTAGTATAGTGGGGGCAGCAAATGAGCAGTTCTTC
d_gene: TRBD2; j_gene: TRBJ2-1; v_gene: TRBV20-1; abundance: many; CDR3aa: CSARGTSGLDEQFF; CDR3nt: TGCAGTGCTAGGGGGACTAGCGGTTTGGATGAGCAGTTCTTC
d_gene: -; j_gene: TRBJ1-1; v_gene: TRBV28; abundance: many; CDR3aa: CASRADRPNTEAFF; CDR3nt: TGTGCCAGCAGGGCGGACAGACCGAACACTGAAGCTTTCTTT